The sequence of this TCR beta chain was determined in a study of T cell responses to AZD1222 COVID-19 vaccine. The study's findings and limits: Two AZD1222 administrations were followed by greater Spike-specific TCR breadth and depth.

Comment on this clone: Its antigen is undetermined.

TCRdb keeps only in-frame clones here, not all; method: immunoSEQ multiplex PCR. Of approximately 150,000 clones detected, roughly 94% appear once; the ten largest clones hold around 4%. The germline V and J ends were trimmed by 1 base and 1 base, with 11 bases remaining between them. Germline loops: CDR1 SNHLY, CDR2 FYNNEI. The CDR3 length is 16 residues. The genes are TRBV2 and TRBJ1-5; no firm D call. The source of this sequence is an adult in good health. The specimen comprised peripheral blood, sampled on day 0 of MenACWY control vaccination. The CDR3 sequence is CASSEVALGSNQPQHF. CDR3 nucleotides: TGTGCCAGCAGTGAAGTGGCCTTAGGGAGCAATCAGCCCCAGCATTTT.